This T cell receptor beta chain came from a study of blood T cell repertoires in COVID-19. Study-wide background: Researchers got acute and convalescent COVID-19 samples from the United States, Italy and Spain. The analysed material was cDNA or gDNA that came from T cells, B-cell-depleted T cells, or PBMCs.

Per the original methods: Nucleated cell number was recorded as an estimate derived from reference gene primer amplification. The table came from immunoSEQ multiplex PCR; TCRdb's copy has only in-frame clones and leaves some out. For V, J and clone size, that table is used; D and trimming come from the DNA. The sample shows under 250,000 clones, about 90% of them seen only once. CDR1 and CDR2 (germline): PRHDT, FYEKMQ (reference sequence). Trimming removed 5 bases from V and 2 bases from J, with 10 bases in between. The CDR3 spans 14 residues. The TCR sequence derives from an older woman with acute or convalescent COVID-19. Sequenced input: peripheral blood. The gene calls are TRBV13 and TRBJ1-3; possibly TRBD1 for D (5 bases). The CDR3 is CASSPRVAGNTIYF. CDR3 in DNA: TGTGCCAGCAGCCCCAGGGTAGCTGGAAACACCATATATTTT.